The TCR beta chain under discussion was sequenced for a study of vaccination effects on CD4 cells after COVID-19. Study context: All study participants received two doses of BNT162b2 or mRNA-1273 vaccine.

In this sample, this clone turned up a few times. Its cognate antigen is unknown. CDR1 is SGHNT, CDR2 YYREEE, per germline (reference sequence). The length of the CDR3 is 18 residues. V lost 4 bases and J lost 0; bases outside the gene matches: 7. TCRdb's table, derived via immunoSEQ multiplex PCR, lists solely in-frame clones and lacks some. This sample has under 45,000 clones; roughly two thirds occur once, and the top ten carry roughly 24%. ViraFEST expansion of antigen-specific CD4+ T cells with viral peptide pools preceded sequencing. Subsequent to a culture period of about nine days, CD4+ T cells were isolated. Prior SARS-CoV-2 infection was absent in the vaccine recipients, as shown by negative nucleocapsid antibodies. Broader study findings: Marked clonal contraction was seen late after vaccination (in both infection- and vaccine-induced clones). Cross-reactivity with common cold coronaviruses was shown by only 1 of 255 vaccine-induced clones in healthy vaccinees. Limitations: small convalescent group and missing early post-infection timepoints.

This TCR derives from a human donor who received a COVID-19 vaccine. This chain joins TRBV5-4 and TRBJ1-6; 10 bases are shared with TRBD1. Sequences were derived from CD4+ T cells from PBMCs cultured with HCoV-OC43 spike peptides, sampled before COVID-19 vaccination. Subset indicated: HCoV-OC43 spike overlapping peptide pool stimulation. The chain's CDR3 is CASSIRQGASSYNSPLHF. CDR3 nucleotide sequence: TGTGCCAGCAGCATACGACAGGGGGCGAGCTCCTATAATTCACCCCTCCACTTT. Full variable domain (remainder filled in from reference TRBV5-4 and TRBJ1-6): ETGVTQSPTHLIKTRGQQVTLRCSSQSGHNTVSWYQQALGQGPQFIFQYYREEENGRGNFPPRFSGLQFPNYSSELNVNALELDDSALYLCASSIRQGASSYNSPLHFGNGTRLTVT.